This T cell receptor (beta chain) was obtained from a study of control samples from healthy donors and cancer patients. Germline assignment: CDR1 SEHNR and CDR2 FQNEAQ (reference sequence). This CDR3 is built from 13 residues. V was pared by 7 bases and J by 4 bases, with 8 bases between. The method was immunoSEQ multiplex PCR; TCRdb's version includes in-frame clones alone and lacks a portion of them. In the table there are approximately 50,000 clones, approximately 86% of which are singletons. The TCR sequence derives from a man in his fifties or sixties with head and neck cancer. The sequencing input was PBMCs. This chain connects TRBV7-9 to TRBJ2-6; no reliable D call. This CDR3 reads CASTPPGANVLTF. For the CDR3, the DNA is TGTGCCAGCACCCCCCCCGGGGCCAACGTCCTGACTTTC.